The clone carrying this T cell receptor (beta chain) showed up just a few times. Its matching antigen is unknown. With 60 Vbeta and 13 Jbeta primers, the PCR was carried out. Original handling: The count from a later analysis was 70 million to 85 million unique TCR beta chains, 9.5 million to 13 million of them shared. Assay used: immunoSEQ multiplex PCR; TCRdb lists only in-frame clones, some missing. From that table come the V and J calls and clone size; the DNA was used to work out D and trimming. The sample has around 97,000 clones, roughly a tenth seen once. The sample comes from a study of cytomegalovirus exposure and HLA in healthy donors. Notes on the study in general: Being productive about 90% or about 30% of the time was typical of most TCR beta V segments in an earlier analysis. HLA alleles were associated with fewer than 20,000 TCR beta sequences in a later analysis at 0.05 false discovery rate.

The receptor comes from a man aged 45 to 65 in good health and CMV-seropositive. The sequenced sample was PBMCs.

CDR3 region: CASSRTGTSTEAFF. The DNA for the CDR3 is TGTGCCAGCAGTCGGACAGGGACGAGCACTGAAGCTTTCTTT. The gene calls are TRBV28 and TRBJ1-1; 8 bases match TRBD1. Trimming cost V 5 bases and J 4 bases; bases outside gene matches: 6. The CDR3 has 14 residues. Germline V CDR1 and CDR2: MDHEN, SYDVKM.